A selection of T cell receptor beta chains follows, all from one sample in a study of T cell responses to AZD1222 COVID-19 vaccine. The repertoire was sequenced with immunoSEQ multiplex PCR; TCRdb's copy has only in-frame clones and lacks some. The profile shows 75,000 to 100,000 clones, approximately 90% of them singletons. Sequenced here: peripheral blood, sampled on day 0 of AZD1222 vaccination. These receptors were taken from an adult in good health. The CDR3 runs from the conserved cysteine through the conserved F or W. A D gene is named only where the DNA matches it firmly. The listing skips clone size in some rows; elsewhere it reads once, few, many or a size class.

.,TRBV27,TRBJ2-1,TRBD2,TGTGCCAGCAGTTCCTTACTAGCGGGGGTCGACAATGAGCAGTTCTTC,CASSSLLAGVDNEQFF
once,TRBV6-5,TRBJ1-1,TRBD1,TGTGCCAGCAGGGGGACAGTCTTAGCCACTGAAGCTTTCTTT,CASRGTVLATEAFF
.,TRBV12-2,TRBJ2-7,.,TGTGCAAGTCGCTCCGGTTACCCCTACGAGCAGTACTTC,CASRSGYPYEQYF
.,TRBV30,TRBJ1-5,.,TGTGCCTGGAGTGGACAGGTTAGCAATCAGCCCCAGCATTTT,CAWSGQVSNQPQHF
.,TRBV30,TRBJ1-4,.,TGTGCCTGGGAGTCAACTAATGAAAAACTGTTTTTT,CAWESTNEKLFF
.,TRBV6-5,TRBJ2-2,.,TGTGCCAGCAGTTACTCAGGCAGGTCAGCGGCCGGGGAGCTGTTTTTT,CASSYSGRSAAGELFF
.,TRBV14,TRBJ2-4,TRBD1,TGTGCCAGCAGCCAAGTTAGGGGACAGGGACACATTCAGTACTTC,CASSQVRGQGHIQYF
.,TRBV5-4,TRBJ2-3,.,TGTGCCAGCAGCTTAGACAGCGTCACAGATACGCAGTATTTT,CASSLDSVTDTQYF
.,TRBV30,TRBJ2-1,.,TGTGCCTGGAGTACCCAGATATACAATGAGCAGTTCTTC,CAWSTQIYNEQFF
.,TRBV21-1,TRBJ1-4,.,TGTGCCAGCAGCCTCTCCGGGGTGAATGAAAAACTGTTTTTT,CASSLSGVNEKLFF
.,TRBV6-5,TRBJ2-2,.,TGTGCCAGCAGGCCTCGCGGGGCGAACACCGGGGAGCTGTTTTTT,CASRPRGANTGELFF
.,TRBV7-2,TRBJ1-3,.,TGTGCCAGCAGCTTATATCAAGACACCATATATTTT,CASSLYQDTIYF
.,TRBV29-1,TRBJ1-1,.,TGCAGCGTAACTGACAGGTTCGATAACACTGAAGCTTTCTTT,CSVTDRFDNTEAFF
few,TRBV2,TRBJ2-1,.,TGTGCCAGCAGTGAAGGGGTAATCGGGGGACCCTCTGAGCAGTTCTTC,CASSEGVIGGPSEQFF